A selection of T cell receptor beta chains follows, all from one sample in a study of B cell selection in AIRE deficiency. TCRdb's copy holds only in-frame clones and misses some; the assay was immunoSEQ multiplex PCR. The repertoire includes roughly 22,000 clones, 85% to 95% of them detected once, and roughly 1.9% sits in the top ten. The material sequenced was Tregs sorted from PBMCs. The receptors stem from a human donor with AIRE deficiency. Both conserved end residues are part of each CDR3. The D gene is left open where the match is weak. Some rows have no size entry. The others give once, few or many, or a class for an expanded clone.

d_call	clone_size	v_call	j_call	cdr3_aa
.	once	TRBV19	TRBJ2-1	CASSSIARAGEQFF
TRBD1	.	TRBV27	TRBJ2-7	CASSYVSRTGRDEQYF
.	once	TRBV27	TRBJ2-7	CASKPEWGYEQYF
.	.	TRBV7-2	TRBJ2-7	CASSYVPGHPYEQYF
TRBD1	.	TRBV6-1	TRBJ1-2	CASSVGRGNYGYTF
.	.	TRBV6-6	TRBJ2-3	CASGGGLDTQYF
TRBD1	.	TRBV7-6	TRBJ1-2	CASSLDGQGFGYTF
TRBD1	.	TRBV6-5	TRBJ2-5	CASSYSPGGGQETQYF
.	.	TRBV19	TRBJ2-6	CASSTGSGANVLTF
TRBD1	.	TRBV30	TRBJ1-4	CAWSTTGQFREKLFF
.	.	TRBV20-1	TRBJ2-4	CSARRVDIQYF
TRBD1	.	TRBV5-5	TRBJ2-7	CASSWGQGALYEQYF
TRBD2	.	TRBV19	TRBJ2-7	CASSKGPGLADYEQYF
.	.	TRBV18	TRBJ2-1	CASSPTSSEQFF
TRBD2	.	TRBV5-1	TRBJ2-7	CASSSTGTSLGEQYF
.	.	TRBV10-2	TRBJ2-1	CASSARKKLESSYNEQFF
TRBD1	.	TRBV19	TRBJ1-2	CATQGGGGYTF
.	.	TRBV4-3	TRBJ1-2	CASSQGGLYREGYTF
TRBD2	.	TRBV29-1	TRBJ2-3	CSVSGASGRDTQYF
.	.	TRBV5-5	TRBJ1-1	CASSFRLAAPNTEAFF
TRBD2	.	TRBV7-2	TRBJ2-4	CASSFTWTSAIQYF
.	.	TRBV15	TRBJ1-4	CATSRDLGPRGNEKLFF
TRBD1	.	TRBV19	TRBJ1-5	CASSMRTGSYSNQPQHF
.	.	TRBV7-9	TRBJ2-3	CASTPWTHTDTQYF
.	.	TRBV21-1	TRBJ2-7	CASSKTARQEAYEQYF
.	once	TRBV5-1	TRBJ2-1	CASSLEGRGRFF
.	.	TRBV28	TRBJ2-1	CASSLLAPESEQFF
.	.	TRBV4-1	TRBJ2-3	CASSQVARLVRTDTQYF
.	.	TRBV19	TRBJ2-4	CASSIQGSRLAKNIQYF
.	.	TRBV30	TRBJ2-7	CAWSGQVGAYEQYF
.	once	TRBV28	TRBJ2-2	CASSLAGNTGELFF
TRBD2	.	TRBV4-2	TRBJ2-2	CASSPLAGGGELFF
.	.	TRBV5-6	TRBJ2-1	CASSPISSRYNEQFF
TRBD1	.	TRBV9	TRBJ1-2	CASSVNPTGEYGYTF
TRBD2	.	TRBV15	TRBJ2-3	CATSRALAGGPDTQYF
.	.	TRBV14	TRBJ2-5	CASSQGIHSGTLQETQYF
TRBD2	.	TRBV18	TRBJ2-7	CASSPPGLAGHLHEQYF
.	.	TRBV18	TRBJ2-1	CASSRGLGGNEQFF
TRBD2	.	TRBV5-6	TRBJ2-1	CASGGGSSYNEQFF
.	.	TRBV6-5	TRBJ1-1	CASRSPGSLNTEAFF
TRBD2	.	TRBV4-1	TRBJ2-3	CASSQDLAGGTDTQYF
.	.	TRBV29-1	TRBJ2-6	CSVVVGANVLTF
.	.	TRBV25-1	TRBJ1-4	CASSPTNLNEKLFF
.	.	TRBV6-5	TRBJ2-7	CASNDRPASYEQYF
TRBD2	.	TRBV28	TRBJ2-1	CASRNGGGLAGVGAYNEQFF
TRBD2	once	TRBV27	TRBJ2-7	CASSVGLAGYEQYF
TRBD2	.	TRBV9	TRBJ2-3	CASSLADSTDTQYF
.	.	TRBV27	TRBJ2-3	CASSSTGTLSTDTQYF
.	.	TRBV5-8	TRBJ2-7	CASSLVGTPYEQYF
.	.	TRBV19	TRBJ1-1	CASIAAGRGEAFF
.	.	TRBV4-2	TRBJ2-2	CATQAPPLNTGELFF
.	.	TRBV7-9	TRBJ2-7	CASTFFTYEQYF
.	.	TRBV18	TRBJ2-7	CASSRGDFSYEQYF
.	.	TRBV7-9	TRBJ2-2	CASSPPGWRNTGELFF
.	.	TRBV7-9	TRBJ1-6	CASSLWGPLHF
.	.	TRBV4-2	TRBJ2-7	CASSQANSDEQYF
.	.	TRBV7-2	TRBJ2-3	CASSRGRADTQYF
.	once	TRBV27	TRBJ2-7	CASSLGAGEQYF
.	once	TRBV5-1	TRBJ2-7	CASSLVGYEQYF
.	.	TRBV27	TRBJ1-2	CASSLSARGFGYTF